Listed here are 10 T cell receptor beta chains from one sample, sequenced in a study of OX40 agonist ivuxolimab in advanced cancers. Produced via immunoSEQ multiplex PCR; TCRdb's table is partial and in-frame only. Of tens of thousands of clones listed, 70% to 90% were seen once; the top ten hold 0.76%. This specimen was CD4+ or CD8+ T cells sorted from blood, taken in a trial of the OX40 agonist ivuxolimab. Every receptor here comes from an adult with an advanced solid tumor such as melanoma, head and neck, liver or kidney cancer.

This chain uses TRBV10-3 with TRBJ2-7, with 14 bases that match TRBD2. Germline CDR1 is ENHRY and CDR2 is SYGVKD. The junction had 6 bases not matched to a gene; V was cut back by 10 bases and J by 4 bases. The CDR3 is 14 residues long. CDR3 in DNA: TGTGCCACCGGGACTAGCGGGAGCAGGTACGAGCAGTACTTC. It encodes CATGTSGSRYEQYF.

This rearrangement joins TRBV29-1 to TRBJ1-2, with a possible D match to TRBD1 (5 bases). Between the trimmed V and J ends, which lost 7 bases and 4 bases, there was a span of 16 bases. This CDR3 has 13 residues. Looked up from germline, CDR1 is SQVTM and CDR2 is ANQGSEA. CDR3 DNA: TGCAGCGCCTCGGACACGACCGGCTATGGCTACACCTTC. It specifies CSASDTTGYGYTF.

The V call is TRBV18, the J call TRBJ1-1, with no clear D. The CDR3 loop spans 14 amino acids. V was clipped by 3 bases and J by 10 bases, with 18 bases between them. Germline V gene sequence: CDR1 KGHSH, CDR2 LQKENI. CDR3 DNA: TGTGCCAGCTCACCGCTGGAAGGGAACGCGCGAGCTTTCTTT. This codes for CASSPLEGNARAFF.

The V and J genes are TRBV6-5 and TRBJ2-1; 7 bases map to TRBD2. V gave up 6 bases and J gave up 2 bases; unmatched junction bases: 7. The CDR3 is 15 residues long. Germline CDR1 and CDR2: MNHEY and SVGAGI. CDR3: CASRDLAETYNEQFF. The CDR3 bases are TGTGCCAGCAGAGATCTAGCGGAAACCTACAATGAGCAGTTCTTC.

The chain carries TRBV7-3 and TRBJ2-1; 9 bases match TRBD2. Unmatched junction bases numbered 10, after V lost 8 bases and J lost 8 bases. CDR3 length equals 14 residues. Germline loops: CDR1 SGHTA, CDR2 FQGTGA. The DNA for the CDR3 is TGTGCCAGCGGGGATAGCGGGAGTGCCCATGAGCAGTTCTTC. Translation: CASGDSGSAHEQFF.

The chain links TRBV5-1 to TRBJ2-3; 7 bases match TRBD2. Trimming cost V 0 bases and J 1 base; bases outside gene matches: 5. Per the germline V gene, CDR1 is SGHRS and CDR2 is YFSETQ. The length of the CDR3 is 16 residues. The CDR3 is CASSLDAGVGTDTQYF. The CDR3 region has the DNA TGCGCCAGCAGCTTGGATGCGGGAGTCGGCACAGATACGCAGTATTTT.

This clone was observed once. The CDR3 DNA sequence: TGCGCCAGCAGCCTCGGACTAGAGGCGAGAGATACGCAGTATTTT. It is translated as CASSLGLEARDTQYF. The V gene is TRBV4-3, the J gene TRBJ2-3; TRBD2 agrees at 7 bases. CDR1 is LGHNA and CDR2 is YSLEER in the germline V gene. The ends lost 4 bases at V and 5 bases at J; junction bases unmatched: 9. There are 15 residues in the CDR3.

The V and J genes are TRBV4-3 and TRBJ1-4, with a weak D call TRBD1 (5 bases). The CDR3 totals 16 residues. V was clipped by 2 bases and J by 5 bases, with 15 bases between them. Germline CDR1 and CDR2: LGHNA and YSLEER. The DNA of the CDR3 is TGCGCCAGCAGCCAAAGGGGCCAGAGTAAGAATGAAAAACTGTTTTTT. This codes for CASSQRGQSKNEKLFF.

This chain uses TRBV4-2 with TRBJ1-5, with 9 bases matching TRBD1. The CDR3 totals 16 residues. In germline, CDR1 is LGHNA, CDR2 YNFKEQ. J was trimmed by 3 bases and V by 1 base; bases with no gene match: 4. Here the CDR3 DNA reads TGTGCCAGCAGCCAAGGGACAGGGGTTAACAATCAGCCCCAGCATTTT. Translated: CASSQGTGVNNQPQHF.

This chain links TRBV7-3 with TRBJ2-2; D perhaps matches TRBD2 (5 bases). The CDR3 consists of 16 residues. Trimming shortened V by 3 bases and J by 2 bases, and 13 bases separated the two germline ends. Germline assignment: CDR1 SGHTA and CDR2 FQGTGA. CDR3: CASSFGAALNTGELFF. The CDR3 DNA is TGTGCCAGCAGCTTCGGAGCGGCCTTAAACACCGGGGAGCTGTTTTTT.